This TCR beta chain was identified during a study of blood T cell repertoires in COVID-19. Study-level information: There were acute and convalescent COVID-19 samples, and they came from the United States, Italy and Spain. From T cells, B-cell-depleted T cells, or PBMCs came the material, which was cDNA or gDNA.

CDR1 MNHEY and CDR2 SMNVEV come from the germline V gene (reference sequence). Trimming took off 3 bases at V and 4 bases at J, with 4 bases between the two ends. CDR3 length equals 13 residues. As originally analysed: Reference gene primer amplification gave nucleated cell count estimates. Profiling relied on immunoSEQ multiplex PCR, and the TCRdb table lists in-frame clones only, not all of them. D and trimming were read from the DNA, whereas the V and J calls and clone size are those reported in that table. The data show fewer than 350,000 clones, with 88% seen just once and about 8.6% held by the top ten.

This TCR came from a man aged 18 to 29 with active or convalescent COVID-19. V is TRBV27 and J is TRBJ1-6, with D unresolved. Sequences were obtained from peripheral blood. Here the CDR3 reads CASSFGYNSPLHF. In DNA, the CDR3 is TGTGCCAGCAGTTTCGGTTATAATTCACCCCTCCACTTT.